This passage covers 7 T cell receptor beta chains from one sample sequenced in a study of blood T cell repertoires in COVID-19. TCRdb keeps only in-frame clones here, not all; method: immunoSEQ multiplex PCR. Of roughly 220,000 clones listed, roughly 84% are singletons. The sequencing sample was made of peripheral blood. These receptors were collected from a man aged 25 to 40 with active or convalescent COVID-19.

J is TRBJ2-7 and V is TRBV3-1 (or the pseudogene TRBV3-2), with TRBD1 matching 8 bases. The CDR3 consists of 14 residues. CDR1 is LGHDT, CDR2 YNNKEL, per germline (reference sequence). The junction had 5 bases not matched to a gene; V was cut back by 5 bases and J by 2 bases. CDR3: CASSYQTGAYEQYF. The DNA for the CDR3 is TGTGCCAGCAGCTACCAGACAGGGGCCTACGAGCAGTACTTC.

CDR3 DNA sequence: TGCGCCAGCAGCCAGCAAACAGGGACCATAGATACGCAGTATTTT. Amino acid sequence: CASSQQTGTIDTQYF. The chain couples TRBV4-3 to TRBJ2-3; tentative D call: TRBD1 (6 bases). V shed 3 bases and J shed 5 bases, with 15 bases lying between them. The CDR3 extends over 15 amino acids. The germline CDR1 and CDR2 sequences are LGHNA and YSLEER.

The chain carries TRBV27 and TRBJ1-4; maybe TRBD1 (5 bases). Germline assignment: CDR1 MNHEY and CDR2 SMNVEV (reference sequence). V was shortened by 6 bases and J by 0 bases, with 11 bases between the two germline ends. The CDR3 extends over 15 amino acids. CDR3 loop: CASRLRQSTNEKLFF. CDR3 bases: TGTGCCAGCAGGCTACGACAGTCAACTAATGAAAAACTGTTTTTT.

This clone showed up just a few times. The chain employs TRBV7-2 and TRBJ2-1; 8 bases match TRBD2. Looked up from germline, CDR1 is SGHTA and CDR2 is FQGNSA. V gave up 3 bases and J gave up 3 bases; unmatched junction bases: 7. The CDR3 consists of 16 residues. CDR3 sequence: CASSFRSSGYYNEQFF. CDR3 in DNA: TGTGCCAGCAGCTTCCGCTCTAGCGGGTACTACAATGAGCAGTTCTTC.

The rearrangement links TRBV6-4 to TRBJ1-3; D gene unclear. Germline loops: CDR1 MRHNA, CDR2 SNTAGT. The V gene lost 0 bases and the J gene lost 4 bases, with 13 bases spanning the gap. This CDR3 has 16 residues. Here the CDR3 reads CASSDSNRIWGNTIYF. The CDR3, as DNA: TGTGCCAGCAGTGACTCGAACAGAATTTGGGGAAACACCATATATTTT.

This chain connects TRBV19 to TRBJ1-1; D ambiguous. V lost 3 bases to trimming and J lost 2 bases, with 22 bases between them. Germline-derived CDR1 and CDR2 are LNHDA and SQIVND (reference sequence). The CDR3 is made up of 18 amino acids. The chain's CDR3 is CASSIFGPAGVGNTEAFF. The CDR3 DNA is TGTGCCAGTAGTATTTTTGGGCCGGCAGGCGTTGGAAACACTGAAGCTTTCTTT.

The CDR3 sequence: CASSYAGTGVQPQHF. CDR3 coding DNA: TGTGCCAGCAGTTACGCGGGGACAGGGGTTCAGCCCCAGCATTTT. The gene calls are TRBV6-2 or TRBV6-3 and TRBJ1-5, with 10 bases aligning to TRBD1. In germline, CDR1 is MNHEY, CDR2 SVGEGT. There are 15 residues in the CDR3. V gave up 2 bases and J gave up 6 bases; unmatched junction bases: 4.